Listed here is a single T cell receptor (beta chain). Seattle-derived patients entered the study during active infection and were followed longitudinally. The data are from a study of blood T cell repertoires in COVID-19. Study in general: PBMCs, B-cell-depleted T cells, or T cells were the source of the cDNA or gDNA that made up the material.

Trimming left V 2 bases short and J 9 bases short, with 11 bases between. Germline V lookup: CDR1 GTSNPN, CDR2 SVGIG (reference sequence). The CDR3 has 13 residues. Sequencing was performed with immunoSEQ multiplex PCR; in TCRdb, only in-frame clones are kept and a portion is missing. Here the sample spans a few hundred thousand clones, almost 85% being singletons. The sequence derives from a woman in her 70s with COVID-19, enrolled during active disease. Sequencing used peripheral blood. V usage is TRBV30 and J usage is TRBJ1-6, with D tentatively TRBD1 (5 bases). CDR3 coding DNA: TGTGCCTGGAGTCCCCAGGGTCTTTCACCCCTCCACTTT. The encoded protein is CAWSPQGLSPLHF.